The 30 T cell receptor beta chains given below trace back to one sample, sequenced in a study of cytomegalovirus exposure and HLA in healthy donors. Primers included in the PCR were 60 Vbeta and 13 Jbeta primers. Data came from immunoSEQ multiplex PCR; TCRdb stores just in-frame clones and leaves some out. Here the sample spans over 150,000 clones, 82% being singletons. Sequencing was done on a sample of PBMCs. Receptor source: a man aged 50-59 years in good health and CMV-seropositive.

V usage is TRBV11-2 and J usage is TRBJ2-5, with 8 bases that match TRBD2. The CDR3 consists of 16 residues. With 2 bases clipped from V and 5 bases from J, the junction kept 10 bases outside the gene matches. Germline V CDR1 and CDR2: SGHAT, FQNNGV. The CDR3: CASSLSGSIGTETQYF. The DNA of the CDR3 is TGTGCCAGCAGCTTAAGCGGGAGTATAGGTACGGAGACCCAGTACTTC. Full variable domain (remainder filled in from reference TRBV11-2 and TRBJ2-5): EAGVAQSPRYKIIEKRQSVAFWCNPISGHATLYWYQQILGQGPKLLIQFQNNGVVDDSQLPKDRFSAERLKGVDSTLKIQPAKLEDSAVYLCASSLSGSIGTETQYFGPGTRLLVL.

In this sample, this clone turned up a few times. The chain joins TRBV7-9 to TRBJ1-4, with a weak D call TRBD1 (6 bases). With 5 bases removed from V and 6 bases from J, the gap between germline ends came to 19 bases. There are 16 residues in the CDR3. Germline CDR1 and CDR2: SEHNR and FQNEAQ (reference sequence). For the CDR3, the DNA is TGTGCCAGCAGCCCCCCCGGGGGGGCAGGGCATGAAAAACTGTTTTTT. Translation: CASSPPGGAGHEKLFF.

The CDR3 DNA reads as TGTGCCAGCAGTGAAGCTGTTCGAGTCCCCCATCCGCAGTATTTT. Translating gives CASSEAVRVPHPQYF. The chain joins TRBV2 to TRBJ2-3; D is unclear. Germline CDR1 reads SNHLY; CDR2 reads FYNNEI. This CDR3 region has 15 residues. V dropped 0 bases and J dropped 10 bases, with 17 bases sitting between them.

This chain uses TRBV2 with TRBJ2-2; TRBD1 matches 8 bases. V lost 6 bases, J lost 3 bases, and 6 bases stayed unmatched. CDR3 size: 15 residues. Germline V lookup: CDR1 SNHLY, CDR2 FYNNEI. CDR3 nucleotides: TGTGCCAGCAGAGGACAGGGTGGGGACACCGGGGAGCTGTTTTTT. Protein sequence: CASRGQGGDTGELFF. Full variable domain (rest looked up from reference TRBV2 and TRBJ2-2): EPEVTQTPSHQVTQMGQEVILRCVPISNHLYFYWYRQILGQKVEFLVSFYNNEISEKSEIFDDQFSVERPDGSNFTLKIRSTKLEDSAMYFCASRGQGGDTGELFFGEGSRLTVL.

The V and J genes are TRBV4-3 and TRBJ2-5; no clear D gene. The J call may be faulty, since TRBJ2-7 better matches the DNA end. CDR3 length: 16 residues. The germline CDR1 and CDR2 sequences are LGHNA and YSLEER. CDR3 sequence: CASSQDLTLESYEQYF. The CDR3 nucleotides are TGCGCCAGCAGCCAAGATCTGACCTTGGAGTCCTACGAGCAGTACTTC.

This clone was found once. The V and J genes are TRBV7-2 and TRBJ2-3; TRBD2 matches 7 bases. The CDR3 contains 15 residues. The junction had 9 bases not matched to a gene; V was cut back by 3 bases and J by 6 bases. Germline lookup yields CDR1 SGHTA and CDR2 FQGNSA. CDR3 loop: CASSFRTRGRDTQYF. The CDR3 nucleotides read TGTGCCAGCAGCTTTCGGACTAGAGGGCGGGATACGCAGTATTTT. The whole variable domain, remainder taken from reference TRBV7-2 and TRBJ2-3, is GAGVSQSPSNKVTEKGKDVELRCDPISGHTALYWYRQSLGQGLEFLIYFQGNSAPDKSGLPSDRFSAERTGGSVSTLTIQRTQQEDSAVYLCASSFRTRGRDTQYFGPGTRLTVL.

The chain combines TRBV7-9 with TRBJ1-5; D perhaps matches TRBD1 (5 bases). Germline CDR1 SEHNR, CDR2 FQNEAQ (reference sequence). This CDR3 has 14 amino acids. V was clipped by 10 bases and J by 1 base, with 14 bases between them. For the CDR3, the DNA is TGTGCCACGGCACGGCAGGGAAGCAATCAGCCCCAGCATTTT. It encodes CATARQGSNQPQHF.

CDR3 sequence (DNA): TGTGCCAGCAGCCAGGGGCGGTACGAGACCCAGTACTTC. It is translated as CASSQGRYETQYF. This sequence joins TRBV7-3 and TRBJ2-5; D might be TRBD1 (6 bases). This CDR3 comprises 13 residues. V gave up 5 bases and J gave up 5 bases, with 12 bases separating them. The germline gives CDR1 SGHTA, CDR2 FQGTGA.

The sample holds a few counts of this clone. Here the CDR3 reads CASSSGQGKAEAFF. The CDR3 nucleotides read TGTGCCAGCAGTTCGGGACAGGGGAAAGCTGAAGCTTTCTTT. The chain has TRBV6-5 and TRBJ1-1; TRBD1 agrees at 10 bases. Germline CDR1 is MNHEY and CDR2 is SVGAGI. The CDR3 consists of 14 residues. Trimming removed 4 bases from V and 6 bases from J; junction bases left unmatched: 5.

CDR3 amino acids: CASSRPGQGRYGYTF. In nucleotides, the CDR3 is TGTGCCAGTAGTAGACCGGGACAGGGGCGATATGGCTACACCTTC. The rearrangement joins TRBV19 to TRBJ1-2, with 10 positions matching TRBD1. The CDR3 contains 15 residues. Trimming cost V 4 bases and J 5 bases; bases outside gene matches: 7. Per germline, CDR1 LNHDA and CDR2 SQIVND (reference sequence).

The rearrangement uses TRBV28 and TRBJ2-7, with 10 positions matching TRBD1. This CDR3 has 14 residues. Looked up from germline, CDR1 is MDHEN and CDR2 is SYDVKM. V lost 6 bases and J lost 4; bases outside the gene matches: 6. The CDR3 is CASRSRDRGYEQYF. The DNA for the CDR3 is TGTGCCAGCAGGTCCCGGGACAGGGGATACGAGCAGTACTTC.

This chain links TRBV29-1 with TRBJ2-7, with 9 bases aligning to TRBD2. The CDR3 loop spans 13 amino acids. The ends lost 7 bases at V and 6 bases at J; junction bases unmatched: 10. Germline CDR1 SQVTM, CDR2 ANQGSEA. The CDR3 protein is CSAAGGRKVEQYF. DNA for the CDR3: TGCAGCGCCGCGGGGGGGCGAAAAGTCGAGCAGTACTTC.

In its sample, this clone was seen a few times. The chain combines TRBV7-8 with TRBJ1-6, with 9 nucleotides matching TRBD1. The germline V gene encodes CDR1 SGHVS and CDR2 FQNEAQ. This CDR3 is built from 15 residues. Trimming cost V 3 bases and J 6 bases; bases outside gene matches: 3. CDR3 nucleotide sequence: TGTGCCAGCAGCTTTCGACAGGGGGTTAATTCACCCCTCCACTTT. Translated: CASSFRQGVNSPLHF.

The table lists this clone with a few counts. The V call is TRBV7-2, the J call TRBJ2-6; D is unclear. Germline CDR1 reads SGHTA; CDR2 reads FQGNSA. This CDR3 contains 13 residues. V was pared by 3 bases and J by 4 bases, with 4 bases between. The CDR3, as DNA: TGTGCCAGCAGCTTCTTCGGGGCCAACGTCCTGACTTTC. This codes for CASSFFGANVLTF.

The chain joins TRBV4-1 to TRBJ1-5, with unresolved D. The CDR3 totals 15 residues. Deletions cut 0 bases from V and 3 bases from J, with 9 bases between. Looked up from germline, CDR1 is MGHRA and CDR2 is YSYEKL. The CDR3 DNA reads as TGCGCCAGCAGCCAAGATAGCAGCCTCAATCAGCCCCAGCATTTT. Translation: CASSQDSSLNQPQHF.

A remark on this clone: The junction does not match germline at one end; this may be a read error. J is TRBJ1-1 and V is TRBV7-9, with D unclear. Germline V CDR1 and CDR2: SEHNR, FQNEAQ (reference sequence). CDR3 length equals 13 residues. CDR3 in DNA: TGTGCCAGCAGCTTAGCCGCGGGAACTGAGGCTTTCTTT. Protein product: CASSLAAGTEAFF.

This chain uses TRBV28 with TRBJ2-7; perhaps TRBD1 as D (6 bases). The CDR3 sequence is 14 residues long. V dropped 3 bases and J dropped 3 bases, with 12 bases sitting between them. Germline CDR1 MDHEN, CDR2 SYDVKM. CDR3 nucleotide sequence: TGTGCCAGCAGTTTCAGACAGGCCTACTACGAGCAGTACTTC. It yields the protein CASSFRQAYYEQYF.

On this clone: A read error may produce the germline difference seen at one junction end. The rearrangement joins TRBV7-9 to TRBJ2-7; weak D call: TRBD1 (5 bases). The CDR3 contains 15 residues. CDR1 SEHNR and CDR2 FQNEAQ come from the germline V gene (reference sequence). The CDR3 DNA follows: TGTTCCAGCAGCTTCACAGGAGCAGTTTTCTACGAGCAGTACTTC. Residues: CSSSFTGAVFYEQYF.

The CDR3 region has the DNA TGTGCCTTCCGGACAGGGGCAACCTACGAGCAGTACTTC. This sequence encodes CAFRTGATYEQYF. The chain combines TRBV30 with TRBJ2-7; 9 bases are shared with TRBD1. The CDR3 is made up of 13 amino acids. The trim removed 7 bases at V and 2 bases at J, leaving 6 bases unmatched. Germline loops: CDR1 GTSNPN, CDR2 SVGIG (reference sequence).

This sequence joins TRBV5-1 and TRBJ2-5, with D possibly being TRBD1 (5 bases). Between the trimmed V and J ends, which lost 0 bases and 3 bases, there was a span of 12 bases. The CDR3 sequence is 15 residues long. From germline, CDR1 is SGHRS and CDR2 YFSETQ. The CDR3 is CASSLAGSREETQYF. The CDR3, as DNA: TGCGCCAGCAGCTTGGCCGGGTCCAGGGAAGAGACCCAGTACTTC.

V is TRBV2 and J is TRBJ1-1; no definite D call. This CDR3 comprises 14 residues. In germline, CDR1 is SNHLY, CDR2 FYNNEI. With 5 bases removed from V and 2 bases from J, the gap between germline ends came to 12 bases. The DNA for the CDR3 is TGTGCCAGCAGTCCGACTACAGCTAACACTGAAGCTTTCTTT. It codes for CASSPTTANTEAFF.

In DNA form, the CDR3 reads TGTGCCAGCAGCGTCTCTAGCGGGAGCTCCTACAATGAGCAGTTCTTC. This codes for CASSVSSGSSYNEQFF. The gene calls are TRBV9 and TRBJ2-1; 10 bases are shared with TRBD2. Germline-derived CDR1 and CDR2 are SGDLS and YYNGEE. V lost 2 bases and J lost 0; bases outside the gene matches: 2. The CDR3 runs to 16 residues.

The chain joins TRBV5-1 to TRBJ1-1; unclear D gene. Trimming took off 0 bases at V and 0 bases at J, with 12 bases between the two ends. Germline values: CDR1 SGHRS, CDR2 YFSETQ. The CDR3 contains 16 residues. This chain's CDR3 is CASSLEGRTLNTEAFF. As DNA, the CDR3 is TGCGCCAGCAGCTTGGAAGGACGGACTTTGAACACTGAAGCTTTCTTT.

This clone occurred a few times. This chain connects TRBV5-1 to TRBJ2-7; tentatively, D is TRBD1 (5 bases). The CDR3 sequence is 16 residues long. The ends were cut back, 3 bases at V and 0 bases at J, with 16 bases in the middle. The germline V gene has CDR1 SGHRS and CDR2 YFSETQ. Here the CDR3 reads CASSSNDRRSSYEQYF. The CDR3 nucleotides read TGCGCCAGCAGCTCGAATGACAGACGAAGCTCCTACGAGCAGTACTTC. Filled out from reference TRBV5-1 and TRBJ2-7, the complete variable domain reads KAGVTQTPRYLIKTRGQQVTLSCSPISGHRSVSWYQQTPGQGLQFLFEYFSETQRNKGNFPGRFSGRQFSNSRSEMNVSTLELGDSALYLCASSSNDRRSSYEQYFGPGTRLTVT.

J is TRBJ2-5 and V is TRBV11-3; 7 bases match TRBD1. Trimming removed 2 bases from V and 7 bases from J; junction bases left unmatched: 7. Germline V gene lookup returns CDR1 SGHNT and CDR2 YENEEA. This CDR3 spans 14 amino acids. As DNA, the CDR3 is TGTGCCAGCAGCTTACAGGGGGATCGAGGGACCCAGTACTTC. It codes for CASSLQGDRGTQYF.

The rearrangement joins TRBV2 to TRBJ2-2; D perhaps matches TRBD1 (6 bases). The CDR3 has 15 residues. With 5 bases removed from V and 0 bases from J, the gap between germline ends came to 10 bases. Germline V gives CDR1 SNHLY, CDR2 FYNNEI. For the CDR3, the DNA is TGTGCCAGCAGTCGGACAGCTTCGAACACCGGGGAGCTGTTTTTT. As protein: CASSRTASNTGELFF.

The V call is TRBV7-2, the J call TRBJ2-3; D perhaps matches TRBD2 (5 bases). Trimming took 1 base from V and 0 from J, leaving 8 bases between them. This CDR3 has 15 amino acids. The germline V gene has CDR1 SGHTA and CDR2 FQGNSA. The CDR3 region has the DNA TGTGCCAGCAGCTTAGTAGCGATGAGCACAGATACGCAGTATTTT. Its protein product is CASSLVAMSTDTQYF.

This clone showed up just once. The J gene is TRBJ2-1, the V gene TRBV5-1; 9 bases are shared with TRBD2. CDR1 and CDR2 (germline): SGHRS, YFSETQ. This CDR3 region has 15 residues. Trimming at V came to 3 bases and at J to 7 bases, leaving 8 bases not matched to a gene. The CDR3 spells CASSSRGSGSNEQFF. The CDR3 DNA sequence: TGCGCCAGCAGCTCACGGGGTAGCGGGAGTAATGAGCAGTTCTTC.

V and J are TRBV7-6 and TRBJ1-1; no definite D call. The CDR3 covers 15 residues. The V and J ends lost 4 bases and 0 bases respectively, with 12 bases between them. Germline values: CDR1 SGHVS, CDR2 FNYEAQ. CDR3 DNA: TGTGCCAGCAGCTCCAACATTGACATGAACACTGAAGCTTTCTTT. The encoded protein is CASSSNIDMNTEAFF. The variable domain in full, completed from reference TRBV7-6 and TRBJ1-1, reads GAGVSQSPRYKVTKRGQDVALRCDPISGHVSLYWYRQALGQGPEFLTYFNYEAQQDKSGLPNDRFSAERPEGSISTLTIQRTEQRDSAMYRCASSSNIDMNTEAFFGQGTRLTVV.

V usage is TRBV11-3 and J usage is TRBJ2-3, with D unresolved. Germline values: CDR1 SGHNT, CDR2 YENEEA. V lost 5 bases, J lost 5 bases, and 17 bases lay in between. This CDR3 has 15 amino acids. The CDR3: CASSPGPAGRDTQYF. The CDR3 DNA reads TGTGCCAGCAGCCCCGGCCCAGCTGGGCGAGATACGCAGTATTTT. Full variable domain (missing parts from reference TRBV11-3 and TRBJ2-3): EAGVVQSPRYKIIEKKQPVAFWCNPISGHNTLYWYLQNLGQGPELLIRYENEEAVDDSQLPKDRFSAERLKGVDSTLKIQPAELGDSAVYLCASSPGPAGRDTQYFGPGTRLTVL.